Here is one T cell receptor beta chain with its context. RNA transcripts yielded amplified TCR beta CDR3 regions. The primer set for the first-round RT-PCR of the TCR CDR3 was HTBI. Each CDR3 protein gets one entry after TCRdb re-called the multiplex PCR reads with MiXCR. The repertoire consists of about 770,000 distinct CDR3 sequences, with 18% occurring once and the leading ten covering about a sixth. The sample originates from a study of T cells in Graves' hyperthyroidism and ophthalmopathy. Overall study context: Blood from the periphery was taken at initial diagnosis, before any treatment.

Germline V gives CDR1 SGHTA, CDR2 FQGTGA. V lost 2 bases, J lost 12 bases, and 19 bases lay in between. The CDR3 spans 14 residues. V is TRBV7-3 and J is TRBJ1-1; D gene ambiguous. This TCR derives from a woman aged 45-60 years with Graves' hyperthyroidism that later progressed to Graves' ophthalmopathy. The sequenced sample consisted of blood. The CDR3 region is CASSLSPVRNCPFF. CDR3 DNA: TGTGCCAGCAGCTTATCGCCAGTCCGTAACTGCCCTTTCTTT.